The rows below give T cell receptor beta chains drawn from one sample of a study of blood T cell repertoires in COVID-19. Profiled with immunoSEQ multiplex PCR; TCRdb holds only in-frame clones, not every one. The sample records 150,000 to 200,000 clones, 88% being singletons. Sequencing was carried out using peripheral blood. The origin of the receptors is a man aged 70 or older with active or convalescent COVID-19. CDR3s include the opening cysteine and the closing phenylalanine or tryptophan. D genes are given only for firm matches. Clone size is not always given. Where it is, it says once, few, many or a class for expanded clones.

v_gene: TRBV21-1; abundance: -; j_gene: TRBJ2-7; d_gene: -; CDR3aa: CASSRLQNSYEQYF; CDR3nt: TGTGCCAGCAGCAGGTTACAGAACTCCTACGAGCAGTACTTC
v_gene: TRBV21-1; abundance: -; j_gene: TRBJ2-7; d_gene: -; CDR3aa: CASSKANTVYEQYF; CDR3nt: TGTGCCAGCAGCAAAGCTAACACCGTCTACGAGCAGTACTTC
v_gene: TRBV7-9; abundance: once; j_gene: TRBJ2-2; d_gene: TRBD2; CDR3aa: CASSLASGRTLTGELFF; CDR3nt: TGTGCCAGCAGCTTAGCTAGCGGGAGGACCTTAACCGGGGAGCTGTTTTTT
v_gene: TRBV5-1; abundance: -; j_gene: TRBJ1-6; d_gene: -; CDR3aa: CASSTGQLNSPLHF; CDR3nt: TGCGCCAGCAGCACAGGACAGCTGAATTCACCCCTCCACTTT
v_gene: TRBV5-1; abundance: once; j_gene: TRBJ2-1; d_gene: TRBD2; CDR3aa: CASSSSGRGSYNEQFF; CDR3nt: TGCGCCAGCAGCAGTAGCGGGAGAGGTTCCTACAATGAGCAGTTCTTC
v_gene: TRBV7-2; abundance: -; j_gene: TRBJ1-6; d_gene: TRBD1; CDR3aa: CASSQRQGSSSYNSPLHF; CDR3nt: TGTGCCAGCAGCCAAAGACAGGGATCGAGCTCCTATAATTCACCCCTCCACTTT
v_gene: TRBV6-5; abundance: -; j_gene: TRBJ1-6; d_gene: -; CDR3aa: CASSLQSSYNSPLHF; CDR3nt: TGTGCCAGCAGTTTACAGAGCTCCTATAATTCACCCCTCCACTTT
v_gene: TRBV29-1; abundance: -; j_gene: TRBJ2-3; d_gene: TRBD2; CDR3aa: CSVLSGRGRSTDTQYF; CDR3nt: TGCAGCGTCCTTAGCGGGAGGGGAAGGAGCACAGATACGCAGTATTTT
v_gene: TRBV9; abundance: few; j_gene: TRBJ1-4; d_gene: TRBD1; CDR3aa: CASSPRQGAGEKLFF; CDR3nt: TGTGCCAGCAGCCCAAGACAGGGGGCAGGTGAAAAACTGTTTTTT
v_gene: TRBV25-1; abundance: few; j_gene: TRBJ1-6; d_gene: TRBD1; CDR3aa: CASSIQTGGSNSPLHF; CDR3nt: TGTGCCAGCAGTATCCAAACAGGGGGCTCAAATTCACCCCTCCACTTT
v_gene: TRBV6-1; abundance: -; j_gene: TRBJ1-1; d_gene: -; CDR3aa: CASSEGSGFREAFF; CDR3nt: TGTGCCAGCAGTGAAGGGTCAGGTTTTCGTGAAGCTTTCTTT
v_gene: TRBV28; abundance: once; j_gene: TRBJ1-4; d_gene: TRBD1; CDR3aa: CASSSLGQGNEKLFF; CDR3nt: TGTGCCAGCAGCTCCCTAGGACAGGGAAATGAAAAACTGTTTTTT
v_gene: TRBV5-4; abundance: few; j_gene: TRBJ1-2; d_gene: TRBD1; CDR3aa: CASSFSLGQGIGYTF; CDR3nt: TGTGCCAGCAGCTTCTCGCTGGGACAGGGGATTGGCTACACCTTC
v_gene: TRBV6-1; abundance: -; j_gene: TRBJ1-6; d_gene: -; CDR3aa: CASSEALHGGNSPLHF; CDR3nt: TGTGCCAGCAGTGAAGCCCTCCACGGGGGAAATTCACCCCTCCACTTT
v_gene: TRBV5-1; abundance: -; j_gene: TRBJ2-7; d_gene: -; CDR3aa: CASSLSQTYEQYF; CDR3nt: TGCGCCAGCAGCTTGTCCCAGACCTACGAGCAGTACTTC
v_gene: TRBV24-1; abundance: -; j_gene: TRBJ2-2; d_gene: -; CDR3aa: CATKETGNTGELFF; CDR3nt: TGTGCCACCAAGGAGACAGGGAACACCGGGGAGCTGTTTTTT
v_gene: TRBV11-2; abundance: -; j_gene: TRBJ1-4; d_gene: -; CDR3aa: CASSLGRGTGEKLFF; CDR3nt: TGTGCCAGCAGCTTAGGTCGGGGAACGGGGGAAAAACTGTTTTTT
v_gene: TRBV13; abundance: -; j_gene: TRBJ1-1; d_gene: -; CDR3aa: CASSLLPGEAFF; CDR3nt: TGTGCCAGCAGCCTCCTTCCGGGTGAAGCTTTCTTT
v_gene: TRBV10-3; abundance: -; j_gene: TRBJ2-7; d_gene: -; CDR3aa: CAISVQGGGAEQYF; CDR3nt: TGTGCCATCAGTGTACAGGGTGGGGGGGCCGAGCAGTACTTC
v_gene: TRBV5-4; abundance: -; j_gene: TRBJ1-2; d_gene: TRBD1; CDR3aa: CASSRGQEYGYTF; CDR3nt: TGTGCCAGCAGCCGGGGACAGGAGTATGGCTACACCTTC
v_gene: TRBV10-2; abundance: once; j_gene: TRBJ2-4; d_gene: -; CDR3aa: CASSYQGTGENIQYF; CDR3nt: TGCGCCAGCAGCTACCAGGGTACTGGGGAAAACATTCAGTACTTC
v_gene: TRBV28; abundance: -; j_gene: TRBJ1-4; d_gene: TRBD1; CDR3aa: CASSIRGSNEKLFF; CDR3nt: TGTGCCAGCAGTATCAGGGGGTCTAATGAAAAACTGTTTTTT
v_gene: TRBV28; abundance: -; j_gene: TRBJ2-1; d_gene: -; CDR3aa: CASSEDLLRGQFF; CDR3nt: TGTGCCAGCAGTGAGGACCTCTTGCGGGGGCAGTTCTTC
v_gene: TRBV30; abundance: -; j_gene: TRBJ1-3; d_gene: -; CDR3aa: CAWSNGLSSGNTIYF; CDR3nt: TGTGCCTGGAGTAACGGTTTGAGCTCTGGAAACACCATATATTTT
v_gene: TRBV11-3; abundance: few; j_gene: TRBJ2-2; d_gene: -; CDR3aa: CASSLRGTGELFF; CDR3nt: TGTGCCAGCAGCCTAAGGGGCACCGGGGAGCTGTTTTTT
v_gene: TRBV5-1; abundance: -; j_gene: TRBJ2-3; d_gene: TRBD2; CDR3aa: CASSLGLAGLDTQYF; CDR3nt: TGCGCCAGCAGCCTGGGACTAGCGGGGTTAGATACGCAGTATTTT
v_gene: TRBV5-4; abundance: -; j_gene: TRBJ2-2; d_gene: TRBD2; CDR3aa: CASSTGGVSNTGELFF; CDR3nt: TGTGCCAGCTCTACCGGGGGGGTGTCGAACACCGGGGAGCTGTTTTTT
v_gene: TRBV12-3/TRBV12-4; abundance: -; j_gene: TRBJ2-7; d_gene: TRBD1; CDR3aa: CASSTTGGYEQYF; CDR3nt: TGTGCCAGCAGCACTACAGGGGGCTACGAGCAGTACTTC
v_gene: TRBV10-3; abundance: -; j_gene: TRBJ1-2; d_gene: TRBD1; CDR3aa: CAISESLQGGSGYGYTF; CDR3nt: TGTGCCATCAGTGAGTCCCTTCAAGGGGGCTCAGGCTATGGCTACACCTTC
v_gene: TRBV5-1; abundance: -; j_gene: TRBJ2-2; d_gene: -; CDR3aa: CASSLRVLNTGELFF; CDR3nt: TGCGCCAGCAGCTTGCGGGTGTTGAACACCGGGGAGCTGTTTTTT
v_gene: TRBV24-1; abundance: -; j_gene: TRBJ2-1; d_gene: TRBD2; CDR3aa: CATSEVAGGDYNEQFF; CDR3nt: TGTGCCACCAGTGAGGTAGCGGGGGGCGACTACAATGAGCAGTTCTTC
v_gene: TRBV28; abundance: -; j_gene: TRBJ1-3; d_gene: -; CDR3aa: CASSSGIPDTIYF; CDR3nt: TGTGCCAGCAGTTCCGGGATCCCGGACACCATATATTTT
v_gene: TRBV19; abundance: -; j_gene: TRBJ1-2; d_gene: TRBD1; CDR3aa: CASSAKTGISYGYTF; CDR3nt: TGTGCCAGTAGTGCCAAGACAGGGATCAGCTATGGCTACACCTTC
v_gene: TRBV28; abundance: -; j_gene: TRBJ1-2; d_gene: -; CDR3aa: CASSLRHRASGYTF; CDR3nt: TGTGCCAGCAGTTTAAGGCACAGGGCGAGCGGCTACACCTTC
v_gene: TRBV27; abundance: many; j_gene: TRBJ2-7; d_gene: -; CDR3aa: CASTQSPRQPTYEQYF; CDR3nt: TGTGCCAGCACCCAGTCTCCAAGACAGCCCACCTACGAGCAGTACTTC
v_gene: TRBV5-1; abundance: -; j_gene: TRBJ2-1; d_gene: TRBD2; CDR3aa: CASSLPRLAPSSYNEQFF; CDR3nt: TGCGCCAGCAGCTTACCCCGACTAGCGCCGAGCTCCTACAATGAGCAGTTCTTC
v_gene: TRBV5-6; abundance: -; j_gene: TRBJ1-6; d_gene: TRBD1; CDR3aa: CASSLAGGSYNSPLHF; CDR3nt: TGTGCCAGCAGCTTGGCAGGGGGGTCCTATAATTCACCCCTCCACTTT
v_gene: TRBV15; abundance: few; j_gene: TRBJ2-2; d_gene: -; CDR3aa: CATSRSTGAGELFF; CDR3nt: TGTGCCACCAGCAGATCAACAGGTGCCGGGGAGCTGTTTTTT
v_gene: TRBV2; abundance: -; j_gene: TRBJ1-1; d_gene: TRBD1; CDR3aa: CASRNRGISPEAFF; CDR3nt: TGTGCCAGCCGAAACAGGGGTATTTCCCCTGAAGCTTTCTTT
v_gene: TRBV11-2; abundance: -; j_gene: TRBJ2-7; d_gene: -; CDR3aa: CASRLMGGRSSAEQYF; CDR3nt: TGTGCCAGCAGATTAATGGGGGGACGCTCGTCCGCCGAGCAGTACTTC